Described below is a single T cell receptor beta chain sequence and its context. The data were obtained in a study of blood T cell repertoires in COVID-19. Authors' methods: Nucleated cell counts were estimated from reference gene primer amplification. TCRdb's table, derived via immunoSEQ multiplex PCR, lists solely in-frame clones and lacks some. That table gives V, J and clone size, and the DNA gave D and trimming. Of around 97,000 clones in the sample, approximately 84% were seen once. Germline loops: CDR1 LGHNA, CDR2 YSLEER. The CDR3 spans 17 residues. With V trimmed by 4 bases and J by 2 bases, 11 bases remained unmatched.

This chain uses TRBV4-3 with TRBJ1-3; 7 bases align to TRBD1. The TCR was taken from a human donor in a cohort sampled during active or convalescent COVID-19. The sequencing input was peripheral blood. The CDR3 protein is CASSPSLSTGTGNTIYF. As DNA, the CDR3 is TGCGCCAGCAGCCCCTCACTCTCGACAGGGACTGGAAACACCATATATTTT.